A single sample is the source of the 22 T cell receptor beta chains below, sequenced in a study of CD8 T cells in Susac syndrome. Reverse transcription of 0.5 to 1 ug RNA was carried out with random hexamers. One entry per CDR3 protein results from TCRdb running MiXCR on the immunoSEQ multiplex PCR reads. The table lists fewer than 250,000 distinct CDR3 sequences, around nine tenths of them singletons, with around 0.13% in the top ten. Sequencing was done on a sample of CD8+ T cells from PBMCs. The receptors here all came from a human donor with multiple sclerosis.

This clonotype has just a few counts. The V gene is TRBV6-6, the J gene TRBJ1-1, with TRBD1 matching over 7 bases. CDR3 size: 15 residues. After removal of 2 bases from V and 0 bases from J, the junction contained 3 bases not matched to a gene. Germline V lookup: CDR1 MNHNY, CDR2 SVGAGI (reference sequence). The CDR3 DNA follows: TGTGCCAGCAGTTACAGGACAGGTGTGAACACTGAAGCTTTCTTT. This encodes CASSYRTGVNTEAFF.

The V gene is TRBV30, the J gene TRBJ2-7, with D possibly called TRBD1 or TRBD2 (6 bases each). V shed 0 bases and J shed 5 bases, with 11 bases lying between them. This CDR3 is built from 13 residues. Germline V gives CDR1 GTSNPN, CDR2 SVGIG (reference sequence). The CDR3 loop is CAWSVNGGDEQYF. The CDR3 DNA reads TGTGCCTGGAGTGTAAACGGGGGCGACGAGCAGTACTTC.

The chain joins TRBV7-9 to TRBJ2-3; 8 bases align to TRBD2. The CDR3 is 15 amino acids. Germline V gene lookup returns CDR1 SEHNR and CDR2 FQNEAQ (reference sequence). V shed 0 bases and J 4 bases; nucleotides not matched to a gene: 3. The CDR3 DNA reads as TGTGCCAGCAGCTTAGCGGAAGCGGGGGCAGATACGCAGTATTTT. As protein: CASSLAEAGADTQYF.

The chain couples TRBV29-1 to TRBJ1-2; 11 nucleotides line up with TRBD1. The germline gives CDR1 SQVTM, CDR2 ANQGSEA. CDR3 length equals 13 residues. V shed 6 bases, J shed 3 bases, and the junction held 3 bases outside the gene matches. The CDR3 is CSVGQGGYYGYTF. The CDR3 DNA sequence: TGCAGCGTGGGACAGGGGGGGTACTATGGCTACACCTTC.

This chain connects TRBV4-1 to TRBJ1-1; 8 bases line up with TRBD1. CDR1 and CDR2 (germline): MGHRA, YSYEKL. J gave up 6 bases and V 6 bases, and 12 bases lay outside the gene matches. This CDR3 is built from 15 residues. The CDR3 protein is CASSLTTGDGAEAFF. Here the CDR3 DNA reads TGCGCCAGCAGTCTCACGACAGGGGATGGGGCTGAAGCTTTCTTT.

The chain recombines TRBV7-4 with TRBJ1-5; D is uncertain. CDR1 and CDR2 (germline): SGHVT, SQSDAQ. Trimming took off 4 bases at V and 5 bases at J, with 15 bases between the two ends. CDR3 length equals 15 residues. CDR3: CASSCTRVGHQPQHF. CDR3 bases: TGTGCCAGCAGCTGCACACGGGTAGGACATCAGCCCCAGCATTTT.

The rearrangement links TRBV6-6 to TRBJ1-1; TRBD1 might be the D (6 bases). The CDR3 is 14 amino acids. Trimming took 2 bases from V and 4 from J, leaving 11 bases between them. Germline V gene lookup returns CDR1 MNHNY and CDR2 SVGAGI (reference sequence). CDR3 nucleotides: TGTGCCAGCAGTTACGTGGGGGCAAGCACTGAAGCTTTCTTT. Translated, it gives CASSYVGASTEAFF.

The chain combines TRBV6-1 with TRBJ2-7; weak D call: TRBD2 (5 bases). From germline, CDR1 is MNHNS and CDR2 SASEGT. V shed 9 bases and J shed 3 bases, with 30 bases lying between them. There are 18 residues in the CDR3. The CDR3 nucleotides read TGTGCCAGGGGGAGTAGGTTTGGGTGGTCAGTTCTTTTCTACGAGCAGTACTTC. This translates into CARGSRFGWSVLFYEQYF.

This clonotype was picked up one time. The genes are TRBV5-4 and TRBJ2-3; 10 bases match TRBD1. CDR1 and CDR2 from the germline V gene are SGHNT and YYREEE (reference sequence). The J segment lost 6 bases and the V segment lost 4 bases, leaving 5 bases of the junction unmatched. This CDR3 spans 14 amino acids. Here the CDR3 DNA reads TGTGCCAGCAGCGGACAGGGGGGAATGGATACGCAGTATTTT. Amino acid sequence: CASSGQGGMDTQYF.

The chain employs TRBV10-3 and TRBJ2-7; 11 bases fit TRBD1. The ends lost 11 bases at V and 5 bases at J; junction bases unmatched: 5. CDR1 ENHRY and CDR2 SYGVKD come from the germline V gene. This CDR3 comprises 12 residues. CDR3 sequence (DNA): TGTGCCGCGGACAGGGGGCAAAACGAGCAGTACTTC. Translation: CAADRGQNEQYF.

The V and J genes are TRBV5-1 and TRBJ2-1; D is possibly TRBD2 (6 bases). The CDR3 runs 15 residues. V lost 2 bases and J 2 bases, leaving 11 bases between the germline ends. Germline CDR1 and CDR2: SGHRS and YFSETQ. This CDR3 reads CASSFGGVPYNEQFF. In nucleotides, the CDR3 is TGCGCCAGCAGCTTTGGAGGGGTTCCCTACAATGAGCAGTTCTTC. Together with reference TRBV5-1 and TRBJ2-1, the CDR3 gives the full variable domain: KAGVTQTPRYLIKTRGQQVTLSCSPISGHRSVSWYQQTPGQGLQFLFEYFSETQRNKGNFPGRFSGRQFSNSRSEMNVSTLELGDSALYLCASSFGGVPYNEQFFGPGTRLTVL.

V and J are TRBV13 and TRBJ2-3; D is perhaps TRBD1 (6 bases). The CDR3 loop spans 13 amino acids. V was shortened by 5 bases and J by 5 bases, with 11 bases between the two germline ends. Germline loops: CDR1 PRHDT, CDR2 FYEKMQ (reference sequence). The CDR3 here is CASSDYREDTQYF. The CDR3, as DNA: TGTGCCAGCAGCGATTACAGGGAAGATACGCAGTATTTT.

This sequence joins TRBV19 and TRBJ2-3, with 8 bases fitting TRBD1. V trimming: 9 bases; J trimming: 8 bases; junction bases outside the gene matches: 4. The CDR3 extends over 11 amino acids. In germline, CDR1 is LNHDA, CDR2 SQIVND (reference sequence). The CDR3 protein is CASRQGRTQYF. The DNA of the CDR3 is TGTGCCAGCAGACAGGGGCGTACGCAGTATTTT. The full variable domain, with the rest looked up from reference TRBV19 and TRBJ2-3, is DGGITQSPKYLFRKEGQNVTLSCEQNLNHDAMYWYRQDPGQGLRLIYYSQIVNDFQKGDIAEGYSVSREKKESFPLTVTSAQKNPTAFYLCASRQGRTQYFGPGTRLTVL.

Comment on this clonotype: The germline gene is not matched at one end of the junction; a read error may be the cause. The chain couples TRBV6-6 to TRBJ2-3; D may be TRBD2 (5 bases). This CDR3 comprises 16 residues. Germline values: CDR1 MNHNY, CDR2 SVGAGI (reference sequence). The CDR3 DNA reads TGTACCAGCAGCCTTCCTTATTCGAGGGCAGAAGATACGCAGTATTTT. This encodes CTSSLPYSRAEDTQYF.

J is TRBJ2-1 and V is TRBV3-1; TRBD1 agrees at 9 bases. The CDR3 is 17 amino acids. The germline gives CDR1 LGHDT, CDR2 YNNKEL (reference sequence). Trimming cost V 0 bases and J 4 bases; bases outside gene matches: 7. The DNA for the CDR3 is TGTGCCAGCAGCCAAGACCCTAGGACAGGGGTGTACAATGAGCAGTTCTTC. Translating gives CASSQDPRTGVYNEQFF.

The chain uses TRBV12-3 or TRBV12-4 and TRBJ2-7; TRBD2 agrees at 12 bases. V gave up 0 bases and J gave up 7 bases; unmatched junction bases: 4. CDR3 length equals 15 residues. CDR3 coding DNA: TGTGCCAGCAGTTTAGCGAGACTAGCGGGAGAGGAGCAGTACTTC. It is translated as CASSLARLAGEEQYF.

The V call is TRBV20-1, the J call TRBJ2-3, with 7 bases aligning to TRBD2. V lost 6 bases and J lost 4; bases outside the gene matches: 13. In germline, CDR1 is DFQATT, CDR2 SNEGSKA (reference sequence). This CDR3 contains 15 residues. The CDR3 loop reads CSADDYAGVADTQYF. The CDR3 DNA is TGCAGTGCAGATGACTACGCGGGGGTGGCAGATACGCAGTATTTT.

This rearrangement joins TRBV20-1 to TRBJ2-1; 11 nucleotides line up with TRBD2. The V segment lost 0 bases and the J segment 8 bases; nucleotides outside the gene matches: 9. The CDR3 extends over 16 amino acids. CDR1 is DFQATT, CDR2 SNEGSKA, per germline (reference sequence). CDR3 sequence reads: CSAREFGTSGLYEQFF. The CDR3 DNA reads as TGCAGTGCTAGAGAGTTCGGGACTAGCGGTTTGTATGAGCAGTTCTTC.

This clonotype was counted a few times. This chain joins TRBV13 and TRBJ1-1; no reliable D call. Germline lookup yields CDR1 PRHDT and CDR2 FYEKMQ (reference sequence). The CDR3 is made up of 13 amino acids. The V gene lost 6 bases and the J gene lost 1 base, with 9 bases spanning the gap. CDR3: CASSVGRNTEAFF. The CDR3 DNA sequence: TGTGCCAGCAGTGTGGGCAGGAACACTGAAGCTTTCTTT.

This chain connects TRBV7-8 to TRBJ2-7, with a tentative D call TRBD1 (6 bases). The CDR3 length is 16 residues. Trimming stripped 5 bases from V and 5 bases from J, with 22 bases between. CDR1 is SGHVS, CDR2 FQNEAQ, per germline. The CDR3 protein is CASSRSSLGATDEQYF. The CDR3 DNA reads as TGTGCCAGCAGCCGATCATCCTTGGGGGCGACTGACGAGCAGTACTTC.

The chain couples TRBV4-1 to TRBJ1-2; perhaps TRBD1 as D (6 bases). Germline CDR1 and CDR2: MGHRA and YSYEKL. Trimming took off 1 base at V and 2 bases at J, with 17 bases between the two ends. CDR3 length: 17 residues. The CDR3 nucleotides read TGCGCCAGCAGCCAAGCGACCGGGACACCTGCCAACTATGGCTACACCTTC. Translated: CASSQATGTPANYGYTF.

The chain recombines TRBV7-8 with TRBJ2-3; tentatively, D is TRBD1 (5 bases). The CDR3 contains 14 residues. The V and J ends lost 4 bases and 4 bases respectively, with 12 bases between them. Per germline, CDR1 SGHVS and CDR2 FQNEAQ. The CDR3 nucleotides are TGTGCCAGCAGCTCCCCCAGGGTCCCAGATACGCAGTATTTT. This codes for CASSSPRVPDTQYF.